The 18 T cell receptor beta chains presented below share a single source sample, sequenced in a study of T-cell memory formation after mild COVID-19. TCRdb reprocessed the 5' RACE reads via MiXCR and lists one record per CDR3 protein. In the table there are about 4,800 distinct CDR3 sequences, around a quarter of which are singletons. The sequencing sample was made of PBMCs or a T cell subset sorted from them (not recorded which). The receptors come from an adult who had mild COVID-19 (a few samples of this study predate the infection). Cell type and time point are not known.

By share of the sample, this clonotype is medium-sized. The V and J genes are TRBV12-3 or TRBV12-4 and TRBJ2-7, with a weak D call TRBD1 (7 bases). The length of the CDR3 is 13 residues. With 5 bases removed from V and 3 bases from J, the gap between germline ends came to 11 bases. The CDR3 here is CASSAGQFYEQYV. CDR3 bases: TGTGCCAGCAGTGCGGGACAGTTCTACGAGCAGTACGTC.

This clonotype is categorized as medium-sized. This chain links TRBV29-1 with TRBJ2-1; D tentatively reads TRBD1 or TRBD2 (5 bases each). CDR1 is SQVTM and CDR2 is ANQGSEA in the germline V gene. The V gene lost 4 bases and the J gene lost 0 bases, with 7 bases spanning the gap. The CDR3 is made up of 13 amino acids. The CDR3, as DNA: TGCAGCGTTGCAGGGAGCTCCTACAATGAGCAGTTCTTC. Amino acids: CSVAGSSYNEQFF.

The chain joins TRBV7-6 to TRBJ2-3; TRBD2 matches at 9 bases. Trimming at V came to 3 bases and at J to 6 bases, leaving 4 bases not matched to a gene. The CDR3 is 14 amino acids. In germline, CDR1 is SGHVS, CDR2 FNYEAQ. CDR3 region: CASSFGLAGDTQYF. CDR3 in DNA: TGTGCCAGCAGCTTCGGGCTAGCGGGGGATACGCAGTATTTT.

By sample share, this clonotype is medium-sized. The chain has TRBV7-2 and TRBJ2-3, with a possible D match to TRBD2 (6 bases). Germline V gene data show CDR1 as SGHTA and CDR2 as FQGNSA. The CDR3 runs to 15 residues. V lost 0 bases and J 2 bases, leaving 9 bases between the germline ends. DNA of the CDR3: TGTGCCAGCAGCTTAGCTCTAGCGACCACAGATACGCAGTATTTT. It is translated as CASSLALATTDTQYF.

By proportion, this clonotype is medium-sized. V is TRBV7-9 and J is TRBJ2-3; possibly TRBD1 for D (6 bases). The CDR3 spans 14 residues. Germline V gene data show CDR1 as SEHNR and CDR2 as FQNEAQ (reference sequence). V lost 4 bases, J lost 2 bases, and 10 bases lay in between. This CDR3 is CASSSGQLTDTQYF. The CDR3 nucleotides are TGTGCCAGCAGCTCAGGACAGCTCACAGATACGCAGTATTTT.

This sequence joins TRBV24-1 and TRBJ2-2; 8 nucleotides match TRBD1. There are 16 residues in the CDR3. Germline loops: CDR1 KGHDR, CDR2 SFDVKD. V was pared by 5 bases and J by 1 base, with 5 bases of the junction left unmatched. The CDR3 DNA sequence: TGTGCCACCAGTGCCTTGGGGACAGGGAACACCGGGGAGCTGTTTTTT. It codes for CATSALGTGNTGELFF.

In this sample, this clonotype is medium-sized. This chain connects TRBV4-3 to TRBJ2-2, with a tentative D call TRBD1 (6 bases). Germline V gives CDR1 LGHNA, CDR2 YSLEER. Trimming left V 1 base short and J 4 bases short, with 13 bases between. CDR3 length: 16 residues. DNA of the CDR3: TGCGCCAGCAGCCAAGTGGCGGCAGGGGCCACCGGGGAGCTGTTTTTT. Translated: CASSQVAAGATGELFF.

This clonotype is labeled as medium-sized (0.01 to 0.1%). The rearrangement joins TRBV4-2 to TRBJ2-7; 7 bases agree with TRBD1. The germline V gene has CDR1 LGHNA and CDR2 YNFKEQ. V trimming: 1 base; J trimming: 0 bases; junction bases outside the gene matches: 3. This CDR3 has 15 amino acids. CDR3 amino acids: CASSQVDRASYEQYF. DNA for the CDR3: TGTGCCAGCAGCCAAGTTGACAGGGCCTCCTACGAGCAGTACTTC.

This clonotype counts as medium-sized. Germline is not matched at one junction end, which may reflect a read error. The chain is built from TRBV7-7 and TRBJ2-2; 8 positions match TRBD2. CDR3 size: 16 residues. CDR1 SSHAT and CDR2 FNYEAQ come from the germline V gene (reference sequence). The CDR3 coding sequence is TGTGCTAGCAGCTTAGCGGGGTCAGAGAACACCGGGGAGCTGTTTTTT. Its translation: CASSLAGSENTGELFF.

This clonotype is medium-sized. The rearrangement links TRBV12-3 or TRBV12-4 to TRBJ2-7; tentative D call: TRBD1 (5 bases). CDR3 length: 13 amino acids. Trimming left V 2 bases short and J 4 bases short, with 9 bases between. In DNA form, the CDR3 reads TGTGCCAGCAGTTTACGGCAGGGTTACGAGCAGTACGTC. It codes for CASSLRQGYEQYV.

This clonotype rates as medium-sized. Written as DNA, the CDR3 is TGCGCCAGCAGCCAAGACGGCGGGTCCTACAATGAGCAGTTCTTC. As protein: CASSQDGGSYNEQFF. The rearrangement joins TRBV4-3 to TRBJ2-1; a possible D gene is TRBD2 (5 bases). The CDR3 covers 15 residues. V was trimmed by 0 bases and J by 1 base, leaving 7 bases between them. Per germline, CDR1 LGHNA and CDR2 YSLEER.

This clonotype is deemed medium-sized. The rearrangement joins TRBV11-1 to TRBJ2-3, with 10 positions matching TRBD1. The germline CDR1 and CDR2 sequences are SGHAT and FQDESV (reference sequence). The CDR3 extends over 16 amino acids. Trimming cost V 7 bases and J 4 bases; bases outside gene matches: 11. CDR3 protein: CASTEGWDRGPDTQYF. CDR3 in DNA: TGTGCCAGCACCGAAGGCTGGGACAGGGGACCAGATACGCAGTATTTT. Combining the CDR3 with reference TRBV11-1 and TRBJ2-3 gives the whole variable domain EAEVAQSPRYKITEKSQAVAFWCDPISGHATLYWYRQILGQGPELLVQFQDESVVDDSQLPKDRFSAERLKGVDSTLKIQPAELGDSAMYLCASTEGWDRGPDTQYFGPGTRLTVL.

By proportion, this clonotype is medium-sized (0.01 to 0.1%). V usage is TRBV6-2 or TRBV6-3 and J usage is TRBJ2-5; D gene uncertain. V shed 3 bases and J shed 6 bases, with 8 bases lying between them. The CDR3 has 12 residues. The germline CDR1 and CDR2 sequences are MNHEY and SVGEGT. CDR3 region: CASSYIGKTQYF. The CDR3 DNA is TGTGCCAGCAGTTATATAGGGAAGACCCAGTACTTC.

The V gene is TRBV28, the J gene TRBJ2-3; 9 bases match TRBD2. The junction had 7 bases not matched to a gene; V was cut back by 4 bases and J by 5 bases. The germline CDR1 and CDR2 sequences are MDHEN and SYDVKM. CDR3 length equals 15 residues. CDR3 loop: CASSSAGGQGDTQYF. The DNA for the CDR3 is TGTGCCAGCAGTTCGGCGGGGGGGCAGGGAGATACGCAGTATTTT.

V is TRBV7-9 and J is TRBJ2-1; 11 bases line up with TRBD2. The germline CDR1 and CDR2 sequences are SEHNR and FQNEAQ (reference sequence). The V segment lost 4 bases and the J segment 3 bases; nucleotides outside the gene matches: 5. CDR3 length equals 16 residues. DNA of the CDR3: TGTGCCAGCAGCTCCACGGGACTAGCGGACTACAATGAGCAGTTCTTC. Translating gives CASSSTGLADYNEQFF. The variable domain in full, with the rest retrieved from reference TRBV7-9 and TRBJ2-1, is DTGVSQNPRHKITKRGQNVTFRCDPISEHNRLYWYRQTLGQGPEFLTYFQNEAQLEKSRLLSDRFSAERPKGSFSTLEIQRTEQGDSAMYLCASSSTGLADYNEQFFGPGTRLTVL.

This clonotype ranks as medium-sized (0.01 to 0.1%). The chain recombines TRBV12-5 with TRBJ1-2; D ambiguous. CDR3 length equals 17 residues. Germline V gives CDR1 LGHNT, CDR2 FRNRAP. Trimming shortened V by 3 bases and J by 8 bases, and 25 bases separated the two germline ends. CDR3 bases: TGTGCTAGTGGTTTCGGTATTGAGGAGGGAACCTCTGACGGCTACACCTTC. It specifies CASGFGIEEGTSDGYTF.

This clonotype is medium-sized by share. The chain carries TRBV20-1 and TRBJ1-1; D remains unclear. Germline V gene data show CDR1 as DFQATT and CDR2 as SNEGSKA (reference sequence). V was trimmed by 2 bases and J by 0 bases, leaving 13 bases between them. This CDR3 spans 15 amino acids. CDR3: CSARPPQTVNTEAFF. DNA for the CDR3: TGCAGTGCTAGACCCCCCCAGACTGTGAACACTGAAGCTTTCTTT.

The V call is TRBV5-1, the J call TRBJ2-1; 8 bases fit TRBD1. The CDR3 extends over 14 amino acids. The V gene end was trimmed by 4 bases and the J gene end by 4 bases; junction bases not matched to a gene: 4. Germline CDR1 reads SGHRS; CDR2 reads YFSETQ. This CDR3 is CASSGGTGYNEQFF. DNA of the CDR3: TGCGCCAGCAGCGGGGGGACAGGTTACAATGAGCAGTTCTTC.